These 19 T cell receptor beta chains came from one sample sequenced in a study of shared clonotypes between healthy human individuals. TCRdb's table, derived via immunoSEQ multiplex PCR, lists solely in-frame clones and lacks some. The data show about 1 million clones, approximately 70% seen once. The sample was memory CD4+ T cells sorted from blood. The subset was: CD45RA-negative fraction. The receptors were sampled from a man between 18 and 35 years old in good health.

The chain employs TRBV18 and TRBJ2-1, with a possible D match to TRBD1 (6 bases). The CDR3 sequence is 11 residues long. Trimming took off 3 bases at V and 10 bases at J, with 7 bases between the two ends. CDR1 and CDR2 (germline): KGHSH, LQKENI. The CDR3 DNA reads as TGTGCCAGCTCACCCGGGACAGAGCAGTTCTTC. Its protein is CASSPGTEQFF. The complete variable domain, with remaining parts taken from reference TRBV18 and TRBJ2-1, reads NAGVMQNPRHLVRRRGQEARLRCSPMKGHSHVYWYRQLPEEGLKFMVYLQKENIIDESGMPKERFSAEFPKEGPSILRIQQVVRGDSAAYFCASSPGTEQFFGPGTRLTVL.

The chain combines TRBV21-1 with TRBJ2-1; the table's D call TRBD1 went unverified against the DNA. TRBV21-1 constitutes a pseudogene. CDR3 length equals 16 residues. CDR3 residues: CASSKGHRGRSNEQFF. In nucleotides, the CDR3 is TGTGCCAGCAGCAAAGGGCACAGGGGGCGCAGTAATGAGCAGTTCTTC.

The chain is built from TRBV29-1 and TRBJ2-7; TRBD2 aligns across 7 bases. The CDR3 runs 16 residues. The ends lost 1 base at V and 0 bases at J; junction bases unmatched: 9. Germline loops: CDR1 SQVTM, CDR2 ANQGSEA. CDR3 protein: CSVEGEGKASSYEQYF. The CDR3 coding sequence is TGCAGCGTTGAAGGGGAGGGGAAAGCCAGCTCCTACGAGCAGTACTTC.

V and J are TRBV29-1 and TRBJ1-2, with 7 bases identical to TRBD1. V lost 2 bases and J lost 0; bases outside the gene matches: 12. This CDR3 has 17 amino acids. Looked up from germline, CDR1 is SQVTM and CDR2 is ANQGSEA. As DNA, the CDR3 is TGCAGCGTTGAATCACAGGGGCCCTCCGAGTCTAACTATGGCTACACCTTC. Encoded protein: CSVESQGPSESNYGYTF.

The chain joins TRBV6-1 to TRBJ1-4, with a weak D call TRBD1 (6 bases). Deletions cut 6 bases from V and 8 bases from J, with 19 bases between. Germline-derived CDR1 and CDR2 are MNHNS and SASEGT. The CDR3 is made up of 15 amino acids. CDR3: CASRAWTAKNEKLFF. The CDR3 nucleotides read TGTGCCAGCAGGGCCTGGACAGCCAAAAACGAAAAACTGTTTTTT.

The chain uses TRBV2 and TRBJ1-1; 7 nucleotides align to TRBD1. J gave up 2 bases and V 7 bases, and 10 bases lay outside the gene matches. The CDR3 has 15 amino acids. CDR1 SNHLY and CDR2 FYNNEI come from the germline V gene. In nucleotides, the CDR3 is TGTGCCAGCACAAAATCCGGGACAGAAAACACTGAAGCTTTCTTT. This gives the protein CASTKSGTENTEAFF.

The CDR3 loop reads CASSTDYYEQYF. The CDR3 DNA reads TGCGCCAGCAGCACCGACTATTACGAGCAGTACTTC. The chain uses TRBV5-1 and TRBJ2-7, with D perhaps matching TRBD2 (5 bases). CDR1 is SGHRS, CDR2 YFSETQ, per germline. There are 12 residues in the CDR3. Trimming cost V 4 bases and J 4 bases, with 9 bases left between them.

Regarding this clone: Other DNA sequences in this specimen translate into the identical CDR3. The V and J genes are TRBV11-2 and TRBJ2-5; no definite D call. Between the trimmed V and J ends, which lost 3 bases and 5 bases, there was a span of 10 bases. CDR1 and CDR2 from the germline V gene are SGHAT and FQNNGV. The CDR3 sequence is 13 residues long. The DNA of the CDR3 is TGTGCCAGCAGCTTTGGGGTCCGGGAGACCCAGTACTTC. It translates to CASSFGVRETQYF. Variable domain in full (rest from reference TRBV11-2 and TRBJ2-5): EAGVAQSPRYKIIEKRQSVAFWCNPISGHATLYWYQQILGQGPKLLIQFQNNGVVDDSQLPKDRFSAERLKGVDSTLKIQPAKLEDSAVYLCASSFGVRETQYFGPGTRLLVL.

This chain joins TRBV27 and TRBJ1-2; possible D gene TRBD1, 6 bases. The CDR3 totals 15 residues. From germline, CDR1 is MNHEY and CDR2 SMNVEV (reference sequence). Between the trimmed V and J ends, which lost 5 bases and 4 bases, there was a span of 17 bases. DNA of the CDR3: TGTGCCAGCAGTCGGACGGGTGGGGGGCTCTATGGCTACACCTTC. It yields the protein CASSRTGGGLYGYTF.

The DNA for the CDR3 is TGTGCCAGCAGCCTGGGGACTAGCGGTCCCTACGAGCAGTACTTC. Its protein is CASSLGTSGPYEQYF. This rearrangement joins TRBV7-9 to TRBJ2-7; 11 bases fit TRBD2. The CDR3 spans 15 residues. Germline CDR1 and CDR2: SEHNR and FQNEAQ (reference sequence). V dropped 5 bases and J dropped 2; count of bases not matched to a gene: 5.

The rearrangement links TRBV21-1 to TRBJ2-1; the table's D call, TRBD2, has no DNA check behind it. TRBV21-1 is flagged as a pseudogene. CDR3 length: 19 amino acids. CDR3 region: CASSKGGLAGDRSRNEQFF. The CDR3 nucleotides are TGTGCCAGCAGCAAAGGGGGACTAGCGGGAGATAGAAGTAGGAATGAGCAGTTCTTC.

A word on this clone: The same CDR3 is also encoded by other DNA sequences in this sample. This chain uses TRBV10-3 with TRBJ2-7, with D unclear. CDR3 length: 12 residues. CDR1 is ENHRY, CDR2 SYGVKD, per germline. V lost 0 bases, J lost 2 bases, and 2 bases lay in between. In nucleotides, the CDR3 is TGTGCCATCAGTGAGTCTCCCTACGAGCAGTACTTC. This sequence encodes CAISESPYEQYF.

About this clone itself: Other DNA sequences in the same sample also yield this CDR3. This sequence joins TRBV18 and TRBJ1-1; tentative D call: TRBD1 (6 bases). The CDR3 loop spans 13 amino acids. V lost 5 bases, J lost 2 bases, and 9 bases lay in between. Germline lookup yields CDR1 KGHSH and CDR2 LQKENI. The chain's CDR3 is CASSTDRNTEAFF. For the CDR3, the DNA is TGTGCCAGCTCAACGGACAGAAACACTGAAGCTTTCTTT.

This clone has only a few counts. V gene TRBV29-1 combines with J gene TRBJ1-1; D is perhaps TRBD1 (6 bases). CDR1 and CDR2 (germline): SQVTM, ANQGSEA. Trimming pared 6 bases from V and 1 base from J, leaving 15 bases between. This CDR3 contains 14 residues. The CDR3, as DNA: TGCAGCGTCGCCGATCTAGGGGGGAACACTGAAGCTTTCTTT. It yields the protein CSVADLGGNTEAFF.

CDR3 nucleotide sequence: TGTGCCAGCAGCCCAAAGGGGGGGGGCGCAGAGACCCAGTACTTC. This encodes CASSPKGGGAETQYF. This rearrangement joins TRBV25-1 to TRBJ2-5, with D possibly TRBD2 on 7 matching bases. Trimming took 6 bases from V and 4 from J, leaving 18 bases between them. From germline, CDR1 is MGHDK and CDR2 SYGVNS. The CDR3 has 15 residues.

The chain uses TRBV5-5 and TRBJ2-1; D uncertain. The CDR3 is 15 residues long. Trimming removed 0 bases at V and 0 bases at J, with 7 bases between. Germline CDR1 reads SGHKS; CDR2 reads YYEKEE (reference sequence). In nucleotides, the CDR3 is TGTGCCAGCAGCTTGGCCCTGACCTCCTACAATGAGCAGTTCTTC. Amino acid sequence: CASSLALTSYNEQFF.

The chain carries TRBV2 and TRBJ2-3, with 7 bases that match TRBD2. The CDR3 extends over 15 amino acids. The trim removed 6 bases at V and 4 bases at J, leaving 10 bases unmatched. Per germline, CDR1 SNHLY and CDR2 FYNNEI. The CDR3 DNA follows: TGTGCCAGCAGGACTGGACTAGTAGCTGCAGATACGCAGTATTTT. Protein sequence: CASRTGLVAADTQYF.

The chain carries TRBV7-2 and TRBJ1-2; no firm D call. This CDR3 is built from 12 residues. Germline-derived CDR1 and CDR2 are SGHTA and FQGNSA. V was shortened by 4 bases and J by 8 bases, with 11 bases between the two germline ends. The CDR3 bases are TGTGCCAGCAGCTCCAGTAGAATCGGCTACACCTTC. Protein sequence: CASSSSRIGYTF.

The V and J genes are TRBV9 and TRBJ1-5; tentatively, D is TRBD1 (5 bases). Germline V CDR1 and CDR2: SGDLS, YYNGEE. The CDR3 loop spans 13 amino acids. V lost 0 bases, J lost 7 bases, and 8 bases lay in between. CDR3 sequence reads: CASSVDGGQPQHF. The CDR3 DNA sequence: TGTGCCAGCAGCGTAGACGGGGGACAGCCCCAGCATTTT.